The 4 T cell receptor beta chains in this list originate from one sample, sequenced in a study of shared T cell receptors in the human thymus. This table comes from immunoSEQ multiplex PCR, and its TCRdb copy is limited to in-frame clones, with some not included. The data contain hundreds of thousands of clones, around 87% of them singletons. This same sample was also part of a study on human thymus T cells.

Sequenced sample: thymocytes. Receptor source: a boy under two years old with a congenital heart defect.

V usage is TRBV7-9 and J usage is TRBJ2-1, with 8 bases fitting TRBD2. Trimming cost V 3 bases and J 6 bases; bases outside gene matches: 4. This CDR3 has 14 residues. Germline-derived CDR1 and CDR2 are SEHNR and FQNEAQ (reference sequence). CDR3 bases: TGTGCCAGCAGCTTCCCGGGACTAGTCAATGAGCAGTTCTTC. It translates to CASSFPGLVNEQFF.

The chain combines TRBV18 with TRBJ1-2; 11 bases are a match to TRBD1. The germline V gene encodes CDR1 KGHSH and CDR2 LQKENI. With V trimmed by 3 bases and J by 4 bases, 7 bases remained unmatched. The CDR3 is made up of 16 amino acids. The CDR3 region is CASSPAGTGGGYGYTF. The CDR3, as DNA: TGTGCCAGCTCACCGGCAGGGACAGGGGGAGGCTATGGCTACACCTTC. Drawing the rest from reference TRBV18 and TRBJ1-2, the complete variable domain is NAGVMQNPRHLVRRRGQEARLRCSPMKGHSHVYWYRQLPEEGLKFMVYLQKENIIDESGMPKERFSAEFPKEGPSILRIQQVVRGDSAAYFCASSPAGTGGGYGYTFGSGTRLTVV.

V and J are TRBV5-4 and TRBJ2-7; 13 nucleotides match TRBD2. V shed 2 bases, J shed 6 bases, and the junction held 8 bases outside the gene matches. This CDR3 has 16 residues. CDR1 SGHNT and CDR2 YYREEE come from the germline V gene (reference sequence). Written as DNA, the CDR3 is TGTGCCAGCAGCTTTAACGGACTAGCGGGAGCCGGCGAGCAGTACTTC. This encodes CASSFNGLAGAGEQYF.

In its sample, this clone was seen a few times. The chain joins TRBV29-1 to TRBJ1-1; 10 bases map to TRBD1. The CDR3 covers 14 residues. Losses at the gene ends were 7 bases for V and 7 bases for J; bases not matched to a gene: 12. Germline CDR1 is SQVTM and CDR2 is ANQGSEA. This chain's CDR3 is CSGRDRGGVGEAFF. In DNA, the CDR3 is TGCAGCGGGCGGGACAGGGGAGGGGTAGGTGAAGCTTTCTTT.